What follows is one TCR beta chain and its context. Enrollees, about 18 to 90 years old, lived in around 23 US areas. The study assigned cohorts using participant-reported clinical history. V gave up 2 bases and J gave up 4 bases, with 13 bases separating them. Germline CDR1 and CDR2: GTSNPN and SVGIG (reference sequence). The CDR3 sequence is 14 residues long. This entry is derived from a study of blood T cell repertoires in COVID-19. On the study more broadly: The United States, Italy and Spain supplied acute and convalescent COVID-19 samples. Sample material is recorded as cDNA or gDNA derived from T cells, B-cell-depleted T cells, or PBMCs.

The protocol was immunoSEQ multiplex PCR, while the TCRdb copy is restricted to in-frame clones and leaves out a portion. The sample lists about 130,000 clones; roughly four fifths were seen once. The chain has TRBV30 and TRBJ2-3, with TRBD2 as a possible D gene (6 bases). The sequenced sample was PBMCs or T cells enriched from blood (not recorded which). The origin of this receptor is a young man who had recovered from COVID-19. CDR3 nucleotide sequence: TGTGCCTGGAGTCCGGGAGTAGGCGCAGATACGCAGTATTTT. This gives the protein CAWSPGVGADTQYF.